The sequence of this T cell receptor beta chain was determined in a study of cytomegalovirus exposure and HLA in healthy donors. The CDR3 spans 13 residues. CDR1 is ENHRY, CDR2 SYGVKD, per germline. Trimming pared 4 bases from V and 2 bases from J, leaving 8 bases between. Assay: immunoSEQ multiplex PCR; the TCRdb copy retains only in-frame clones and omits some. The sample contains tens of thousands of clones, around 97% of which appear only once. The sequenced sample was PBMCs. The J gene is TRBJ1-2, the V gene TRBV10-3; D call uncertain. This sequence originates from a man aged 18 to 29 in good health and CMV-seronegative. The CDR3 region is CAISGGDNYGYTF. DNA of the CDR3: TGTGCCATCAGTGGGGGAGACAACTATGGCTACACCTTC.